This entry lists 11 T cell receptor beta chains sequenced from one sample in a study of T-cell reconstitution after alpha-beta-depleted transplantation in children. Construction of the TCRbeta library involved unique molecular identifiers. TCRdb re-called the PCR reads through MiXCR, storing one row per CDR3 protein. The sample has nearly 550,000 distinct CDR3 sequences, 18% seen once. The sequencing used PBMCs from the stem cell graft donor, collected from the stem cell graft. All receptors come from a human donor who donated a stem cell graft to a child with acute lymphoblastic leukemia.

V usage is TRBV5-6 and J usage is TRBJ1-1, with D maybe TRBD1 (6 bases). V dropped 2 bases and J dropped 0 bases, with 8 bases sitting between them. Germline V lookup: CDR1 SGHDT, CDR2 YYEEEE. The length of the CDR3 is 14 residues. The CDR3 bases are TGTGCCAGCAGCTTCGACAGGATGAACACTGAAGCTTTCTTT. It is translated as CASSFDRMNTEAFF.

The chain uses TRBV18 and TRBJ2-1; no clear D. Trimming cost V 1 base and J 2 bases, with 6 bases left between them. This CDR3 is built from 14 residues. Germline V lookup: CDR1 KGHSH, CDR2 LQKENI. The CDR3 nucleotides are TGTGCCAGCTCACCACTCACAACCTACAATGAGCAGTTCTTC. This translates into CASSPLTTYNEQFF.

The V gene is TRBV18, the J gene TRBJ1-4, with TRBD1 matching 7 bases. The CDR3 length is 15 residues. Germline loops: CDR1 KGHSH, CDR2 LQKENI. The ends lost 4 bases at V and 3 bases at J; junction bases unmatched: 5. The CDR3 protein is CASSHDRASNEKLFF. Here the CDR3 DNA reads TGTGCCAGCTCACATGACAGGGCCTCTAATGAAAAACTGTTTTTT. The full variable domain, its missing parts supplied by reference TRBV18 and TRBJ1-4, is NAGVMQNPRHLVRRRGQEARLRCSPMKGHSHVYWYRQLPEEGLKFMVYLQKENIIDESGMPKERFSAEFPKEGPSILRIQQVVRGDSAAYFCASSHDRASNEKLFFGSGTQLSVL.

The chain recombines TRBV29-1 with TRBJ1-1, with D possibly matching TRBD1 (6 bases). The germline V and J ends were trimmed by 8 bases and 6 bases, with 22 bases remaining between them. CDR1 is SQVTM and CDR2 is ANQGSEA in the germline V gene. There are 14 residues in the CDR3. This CDR3 reads CSFKKWAGEAEAFF. Written as DNA, the CDR3 is TGCAGCTTTAAAAAGTGGGCAGGGGAGGCTGAAGCTTTCTTT.

The chain has TRBV4-1 and TRBJ2-1, with 10 bases aligning to TRBD2. CDR3 length: 15 residues. The V gene's germline CDR1 is MGHRA and CDR2 YSYEKL. Trimming took 3 bases from V and 5 from J; bases not matched to a gene: 4. CDR3 region: CASSHAGTSDNEQFF. The CDR3 region has the DNA TGCGCCAGCAGCCATGCCGGGACTAGCGACAATGAGCAGTTCTTC.

The chain joins TRBV29-1 to TRBJ2-3; weak D call: TRBD1 (7 bases). Germline V gene lookup returns CDR1 SQVTM and CDR2 ANQGSEA. CDR3 size: 12 residues. Trimming stripped 0 bases from V and 8 bases from J, with 9 bases between. CDR3 loop: CSVEDQGGTQYF. The CDR3 DNA reads TGCAGCGTTGAAGATCAGGGGGGTACGCAGTATTTT.

The rearrangement joins TRBV6-1 to TRBJ2-7, with 8 nucleotides matching TRBD2. The CDR3 covers 18 residues. Germline trimming cut 5 bases from V and 1 base from J; bases unmatched to any gene: 16. The germline V gene encodes CDR1 MNHNS and CDR2 SASEGT. CDR3 loop: CASSKRYPGVAGSYEQYF. CDR3 sequence (DNA): TGTGCCAGCAGTAAACGATACCCTGGGGTAGCGGGGTCCTACGAGCAGTACTTC.

This clonotype occurred a few times. The chain combines TRBV7-6 with TRBJ2-3; weak D call: TRBD1 (5 bases). There are 13 residues in the CDR3. Between the trimmed V and J ends, which lost 2 bases and 5 bases, there was a span of 8 bases. CDR1 and CDR2 from the germline V gene are SGHVS and FNYEAQ. In DNA form, the CDR3 reads TGTGCCAGCAGCTTAAAGGGGCGAGATACGCAGTATTTT. It yields the protein CASSLKGRDTQYF.

The V gene is TRBV29-1, the J gene TRBJ2-1; D not resolved. Trimming pared 5 bases from V and 1 base from J, leaving 6 bases between. CDR1 and CDR2 from the germline V gene are SQVTM and ANQGSEA. This CDR3 spans 12 amino acids. CDR3 nucleotide sequence: TGCAGCGTTTTGTATTCCTACAATGAGCAGTTCTTC. Amino acid sequence: CSVLYSYNEQFF.

This sequence joins TRBV27 and TRBJ2-1; no firm D call. CDR3 length equals 13 residues. Germline V CDR1 and CDR2: MNHEY, SMNVEV (reference sequence). V was shortened by 5 bases and J by 6 bases, with 11 bases between the two germline ends. The CDR3 DNA reads TGTGCCAGCAGTGACCGAGCCCCCAATGAGCAGTTCTTC. It encodes CASSDRAPNEQFF.

There are a few counts of this clonotype. The chain carries TRBV7-8 and TRBJ2-1; D is unclear. V was cut by 2 bases and J by 5 bases, with 7 bases left in between. CDR1 is SGHVS, CDR2 FQNEAQ, per germline. CDR3 length equals 13 residues. The CDR3 reads CASSLRSDNEQFF. The CDR3, as DNA: TGTGCCAGCAGCTTACGGTCGGACAATGAGCAGTTCTTC.